This T cell receptor beta chain was sequenced in a study of response to subunit inactivated influenza vaccine. A single record per CDR3 protein comes from TCRdb applying MiXCR to the RT-PCR reads. The sample includes hundreds of thousands of distinct CDR3 sequences, under 20% seen only once; the top ten take approximately 10%. Germline V gives CDR1 SQVTM, CDR2 ANQGSEA. The V gene end was trimmed by 8 bases and the J gene end by 2 bases; junction bases not matched to a gene: 8. The CDR3 contains 14 residues. This clonotype came up a few times. The material sequenced was PBMCs from blood, taken roughly 5 days after vaccination. The chain uses TRBV29-1 and TRBJ2-1; 8 nucleotides match TRBD1. The receptor's source is a man aged 45-65 years who received an inactivated influenza vaccine. CDR3 sequence (DNA): TGCAGCTTTTCTCAGGGGGCGACCTACAATGAGCAGTTCTTC. It is translated as CSFSQGATYNEQFF.